This TCR beta chain is drawn from a study of blood T cell repertoires in COVID-19. The method was immunoSEQ multiplex PCR; TCRdb's version includes in-frame clones alone and lacks a portion of them. The sample has approximately 76,000 clones; 70% to 85% are singletons. CDR1 SSHAT and CDR2 FNYEAQ come from the germline V gene (reference sequence). The V and J ends lost 1 base and 3 bases respectively, with 4 bases between them. This CDR3 contains 13 residues. V is TRBV7-7 and J is TRBJ1-3, with D uncertain. Sequencing input: peripheral blood. The source of this sequence is a woman in her seventies with acute or convalescent COVID-19. The CDR3 here is CASSLDSGNTIYF. CDR3 in DNA: TGTGCCAGCAGCTTAGACAGTGGAAACACCATATATTTT.